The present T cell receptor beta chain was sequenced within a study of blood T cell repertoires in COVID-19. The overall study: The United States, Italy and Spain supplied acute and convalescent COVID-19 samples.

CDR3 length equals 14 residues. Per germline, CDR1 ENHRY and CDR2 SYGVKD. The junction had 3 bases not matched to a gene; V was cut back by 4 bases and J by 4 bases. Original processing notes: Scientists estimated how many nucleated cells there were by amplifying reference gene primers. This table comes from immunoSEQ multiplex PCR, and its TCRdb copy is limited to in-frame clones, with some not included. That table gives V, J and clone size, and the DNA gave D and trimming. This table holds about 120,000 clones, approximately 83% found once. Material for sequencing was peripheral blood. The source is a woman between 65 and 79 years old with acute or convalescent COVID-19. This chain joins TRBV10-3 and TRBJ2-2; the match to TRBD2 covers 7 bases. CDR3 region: CAISVGGGTGELFF. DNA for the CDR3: TGTGCCATCAGTGTTGGGGGGGGCACCGGGGAGCTGTTTTTT.